This T cell receptor (beta chain) was obtained from a study of blood T cell repertoires in COVID-19. For the study at large: Acute-phase and convalescent COVID-19 samples originated in the United States, Italy and Spain. In each case, the material was cDNA or gDNA derived from T cells, B-cell-depleted T cells, or PBMCs.

Assay: immunoSEQ multiplex PCR; the TCRdb copy retains only in-frame clones and omits some. The sample lists around 190,000 clones, about four fifths occurring once. The CDR3 has 14 residues. Germline V gives CDR1 MNHNS, CDR2 SASEGT. Turning to this clone: One end of the junction varies from germline; a read error may be responsible.

The chain uses TRBV6-1 and TRBJ2-7; tentative D call: TRBD1 (6 bases). Sequenced: peripheral blood. This receptor was identified in a man aged 55 to 70 with acute or convalescent COVID-19. The CDR3 region has the DNA TGTGCCAGCAGTCAAGCGACAGGTCCCTACGAGCAGTACTTC. Its protein product is CASSQATGPYEQYF.